Following are 28 T cell receptor beta chains from one sample sequenced in a study of beta chain features in type 1 diabetes. Antigens of these TCRs are unknown. Study-level results: Across all four CD4+ subsets, people with type 1 diabetes showed modestly shorter TCRB CDR3s.

The investigators reverse transcribed all of the isolated RNA, so they sequenced expressed TCRB transcripts. Clones were read by immunoSEQ multiplex PCR, and TCRdb kept only the in-frame ones, dropping some. The table lists over 600,000 clones, around an eighth of them singletons. The sample was naive CD4+ T cells from blood. These receptors originate from a man aged 30 to 39 with type 1 diabetes.

This clone was observed a handful of times. Other DNA sequences in this specimen translate into the identical CDR3. V usage is TRBV2 and J usage is TRBJ2-3, with D perhaps matching TRBD1 (5 bases). CDR1 and CDR2 from the germline V gene are SNHLY and FYNNEI. This CDR3 region has 13 residues. V lost 4 bases and J 1 base, leaving 6 bases between the germline ends. The CDR3: CASSVGGTDTQYF. The CDR3 nucleotides read TGTGCCAGCAGTGTAGGGGGCACAGATACGCAGTATTTT.

This clone was detected a few times. The chain recombines TRBV4-3 with TRBJ2-5; no clear D gene. Germline CDR1 and CDR2: LGHNA and YSLEER. This CDR3 region has 13 residues. V lost 1 base, J lost 5 bases, and 8 bases lay in between. In DNA, the CDR3 is TGCGCCAGCAGCCAAGTCCTCCGGGAGACCCAGTACTTC. It encodes CASSQVLRETQYF.

V gene TRBV4-2 combines with J gene TRBJ2-3; D possibly matches TRBD1 or TRBD2 (5 bases each). The CDR3 sequence is 16 residues long. V lost 0 bases, J lost 0 bases, and 10 bases lay in between. CDR1 is LGHNA and CDR2 is YNFKEQ in the germline V gene. The CDR3 spells CASSQDPGPSTDTQYF. The CDR3 bases are TGTGCCAGCAGCCAAGATCCGGGGCCCAGCACAGATACGCAGTATTTT.

This clone was counted a few times. The genes are TRBV28 and TRBJ2-5; 12 bases are a match to TRBD2. Germline V gives CDR1 MDHEN, CDR2 SYDVKM. V was pared by 5 bases and J by 5 bases, with 3 bases of the junction left unmatched. The CDR3 runs 14 residues. CDR3 in DNA: TGTGCCAGCAGTCTAGCGGGGGGGCTGGAGACCCAGTACTTC. Protein: CASSLAGGLETQYF.

This clone came up a few times. The chain couples TRBV28 to TRBJ2-7; 8 bases match TRBD1. The junction had 5 bases not matched to a gene; V was cut back by 2 bases and J by 2 bases. CDR1 is MDHEN, CDR2 SYDVKM, per germline. This CDR3 is built from 15 residues. CDR3 residues: CASSLGGTGPYEQYF. The CDR3, as DNA: TGTGCCAGCAGTTTAGGAGGGACAGGTCCCTACGAGCAGTACTTC.

The V call is TRBV7-2, the J call TRBJ1-6; D remains unclear. The CDR3 consists of 15 residues. Germline values: CDR1 SGHTA, CDR2 FQGNSA. V was clipped by 5 bases and J by 10 bases, with 18 bases between them. The CDR3 reads CASSPVGAVGSPLHF. The CDR3 DNA is TGTGCCAGCAGCCCGGTGGGCGCGGTAGGATCACCCCTCCACTTT. Combining the CDR3 with reference TRBV7-2 and TRBJ1-6 gives the whole variable domain GAGVSQSPSNKVTEKGKDVELRCDPISGHTALYWYRQSLGQGLEFLIYFQGNSAPDKSGLPSDRFSAERTGGSVSTLTIQRTQQEDSAVYLCASSPVGAVGSPLHFGNGTRLTVT.

This clone has just a few counts. Other DNA sequences within the sample encode an identical CDR3. The rearrangement uses TRBV7-9 and TRBJ2-5; perhaps D is TRBD1 or TRBD2 (5 bases each). Germline V CDR1 and CDR2: SEHNR, FQNEAQ (reference sequence). Deletions cut 1 base from V and 5 bases from J, with 8 bases between. CDR3 length equals 13 residues. Here the CDR3 DNA reads TGTGCCAGCAGCTTAGATGGGACGGAGACCCAGTACTTC. Encoded protein: CASSLDGTETQYF.

The genes are TRBV25-1 and TRBJ1-6; perhaps TRBD1 as D (5 bases). The CDR3 contains 16 residues. V lost 3 bases and J lost 14, with 23 bases in between. Germline assignment: CDR1 MGHDK and CDR2 SYGVNS. CDR3 sequence reads: CASSDVSRQGIGSLHF. The CDR3 nucleotides are TGTGCCAGCAGTGACGTATCTCGCCAGGGAATTGGGTCCCTCCACTTT.

This clone has only a few counts. The CDR3: CASTRQGLNSPLHF. The CDR3, as DNA: TGTGCCAGTACCCGACAGGGGCTTAATTCACCCCTCCACTTT. This chain links TRBV19 with TRBJ1-6; TRBD1 agrees at 8 bases. The CDR3 sequence is 14 residues long. V trimming: 7 bases; J trimming: 6 bases; junction bases outside the gene matches: 5. In germline, CDR1 is LNHDA, CDR2 SQIVND (reference sequence).

J is TRBJ1-2 and V is TRBV14; tentative D call: TRBD1 (5 bases). The CDR3 sequence is 17 residues long. V lost 2 bases to trimming and J lost 7 bases, with 23 bases between them. CDR1 and CDR2 from the germline V gene are SGHDN and FVKESK. The CDR3 protein is CASSQWLSPSRGGGYTF. DNA of the CDR3: TGTGCCAGCAGCCAATGGTTAAGCCCCTCTCGGGGCGGTGGCTACACCTTC.

The rearrangement uses TRBV6-6 and TRBJ2-6; TRBD1 or TRBD2 may be the D gene (5 bases each). The CDR3 is made up of 15 amino acids. V was clipped by 5 bases and J by 2 bases, with 10 bases between them. Germline V lookup: CDR1 MNHNY, CDR2 SVGAGI (reference sequence). The CDR3 nucleotides are TGTGCCAGCAGTAAGAGGGGTGCTGGGGCCAACGTCCTGACTTTC. Protein: CASSKRGAGANVLTF.

The table lists this clone with a few counts. The chain is built from TRBV5-4 and TRBJ1-6, with D perhaps matching TRBD1 (6 bases). Trimming took 3 bases from V and 9 from J, leaving 13 bases between them. Germline assignment: CDR1 SGHNT and CDR2 YYREEE (reference sequence). The CDR3 length is 14 residues. CDR3 residues: CASSSGTSSSPLHF. Written as DNA, the CDR3 is TGTGCCAGCAGCTCCGGGACATCGAGTTCACCCCTCCACTTT.

The chain recombines TRBV7-9 with TRBJ2-6, with D perhaps matching TRBD2 (6 bases). This CDR3 has 16 residues. Trimming shortened V by 5 bases and J by 1 base, and 12 bases separated the two germline ends. The V gene's germline CDR1 is SEHNR and CDR2 FQNEAQ (reference sequence). The DNA for the CDR3 is TGTGCCAGCAGCCCGGGACTCCTATCTGGGGCCAACGTCCTGACTTTC. Its protein is CASSPGLLSGANVLTF.

This clone was picked up a small number of times. The rearrangement joins TRBV29-1 to TRBJ1-1; the match to TRBD1 covers 9 bases. Germline V gives CDR1 SQVTM, CDR2 ANQGSEA. This CDR3 comprises 15 residues. V gave up 7 bases and J gave up 3 bases; unmatched junction bases: 12. As DNA, the CDR3 is TGCAGCGCGGAGGGGCCACAGGGGGCGGACACTGAAGCTTTCTTT. Its translation: CSAEGPQGADTEAFF.

The genes are TRBV4-2 and TRBJ2-5; 12 nucleotides match TRBD2. Trimming cost V 3 bases and J 2 bases; bases outside gene matches: 4. Germline assignment: CDR1 LGHNA and CDR2 YNFKEQ. CDR3 length: 16 amino acids. Here the CDR3 reads CASSQYGTSGQETQYF. Here the CDR3 DNA reads TGTGCCAGCAGCCAGTACGGGACTAGCGGGCAAGAGACCCAGTACTTC.

This clone was picked up a small number of times. The rearrangement joins TRBV27 to TRBJ1-6; D is undetermined. This CDR3 is built from 16 residues. The germline V and J ends were trimmed by 4 bases and 7 bases, with 17 bases remaining between them. Germline CDR1 and CDR2: MNHEY and SMNVEV (reference sequence). CDR3 in DNA: TGTGCCAGCAGTTCAAACGGACTATTTGGGAATTCACCCCTCCACTTT. Its translation: CASSSNGLFGNSPLHF.

This clone has a handful of counts. J is TRBJ2-2 and V is TRBV5-1; 8 positions agree with TRBD2. CDR1 and CDR2 (germline): SGHRS, YFSETQ. With 1 base clipped from V and 5 bases from J, the junction kept 7 bases outside the gene matches. The length of the CDR3 is 16 residues. The CDR3, as DNA: TGCGCCAGCAGCTTGCAGACAGGCGGGAGGACCGGGGAGCTGTTTTTT. This translates into CASSLQTGGRTGELFF.

This clone has a handful of counts. Other DNA variants within this sample encode the same CDR3. The chain joins TRBV18 to TRBJ2-7; D gene unclear. Germline assignment: CDR1 KGHSH and CDR2 LQKENI. The CDR3 has 12 residues. V lost 5 bases and J 0 bases, leaving 5 bases between the germline ends. Here the CDR3 DNA reads TGTGCCAGCTCAGGGGACTCCTACGAGCAGTACTTC. Its translation is CASSGDSYEQYF.

This sequence joins TRBV4-3 and TRBJ2-7; D is undetermined. V gave up 1 base and J gave up 2 bases, with 12 bases separating them. CDR3 size: 15 residues. Per the germline V gene, CDR1 is LGHNA and CDR2 is YSLEER. In nucleotides, the CDR3 is TGCGCCAGCAGCCAAGCCCTGGACGGTGCCTACGAGCAGTACTTC. As protein: CASSQALDGAYEQYF.

This chain links TRBV7-2 with TRBJ2-3; weak D call: TRBD2 (6 bases). The CDR3 spans 14 residues. Germline lookup yields CDR1 SGHTA and CDR2 FQGNSA. Deletions cut 8 bases from V and 10 bases from J, with 22 bases between. CDR3 sequence reads: CASQTQRKGTAQYF. DNA for the CDR3: TGTGCCAGCCAGACCCAAAGGAAGGGGACTGCGCAGTATTTT. Filled out from reference TRBV7-2 and TRBJ2-3, the complete variable domain reads GAGVSQSPSNKVTEKGKDVELRCDPISGHTALYWYRQSLGQGLEFLIYFQGNSAPDKSGLPSDRFSAERTGGSVSTLTIQRTQQEDSAVYLCASQTQRKGTAQYFGPGTRLTVL.

The genes are TRBV27 and TRBJ1-1, with TRBD1 matching over 10 bases. This CDR3 spans 16 amino acids. The junction had 9 bases not matched to a gene; V was cut back by 3 bases and J by 5 bases. Germline values: CDR1 MNHEY, CDR2 SMNVEV (reference sequence). The DNA for the CDR3 is TGTGCCAGCAGTTTGACAGGGGGCGCGGGTTGGACTGAAGCTTTCTTT. It codes for CASSLTGGAGWTEAFF.

Regarding this clone: Other DNA sequences in this sample translate to the same CDR3. The chain uses TRBV5-1 and TRBJ2-5, with D perhaps TRBD2 (5 bases). CDR1 is SGHRS, CDR2 YFSETQ, per germline. This CDR3 region has 14 residues. Trimming shortened V by 1 base and J by 1 base, and 8 bases separated the two germline ends. The CDR3 is CASSLRAGQETQYF. CDR3 nucleotide sequence: TGCGCCAGCAGCTTGAGGGCGGGCCAAGAGACCCAGTACTTC.

This chain uses TRBV11-3 with TRBJ2-7, with a possible D match to TRBD2 (5 bases). CDR3 length: 12 amino acids. The V end was cut by 5 bases, the J end by 9 bases, with 14 bases between. Germline assignment: CDR1 SGHNT and CDR2 YENEEA. The CDR3, as DNA: TGTGCCAGCAGCCCAGAGGCGGGTGGGCAGTACTTC. Translation: CASSPEAGGQYF.

The chain joins TRBV11-2 to TRBJ1-3; D is uncertain. Germline values: CDR1 SGHAT, CDR2 FQNNGV. Trimming stripped 0 bases from V and 10 bases from J, with 10 bases between. CDR3 length equals 13 residues. The CDR3 DNA sequence: TGTGCCAGCAGCTTAGATCAGCGCAGAACCATATATTTT. This encodes CASSLDQRRTIYF.

In its sample, this clone was seen a few times. The chain employs TRBV14 and TRBJ2-7; D perhaps matches TRBD2 (6 bases). V lost 4 bases, J lost 9 bases, and 13 bases lay in between. Germline V lookup: CDR1 SGHDN, CDR2 FVKESK. The CDR3 has 12 amino acids. CDR3 amino acids: CASSPGPEGQYF. The CDR3 DNA reads as TGTGCCAGCAGCCCGGGACCGGAGGGGCAGTACTTC.

The chain combines TRBV7-2 with TRBJ1-2; TRBD1 matches at 7 bases. CDR3 length: 15 amino acids. The J segment lost 1 base and the V segment lost 4 bases, leaving 6 bases of the junction unmatched. From germline, CDR1 is SGHTA and CDR2 FQGNSA. The CDR3 here is CASSSTTGNNYGYTF. The CDR3 coding sequence is TGTGCCAGCAGCTCGACGACAGGGAATAACTATGGCTACACCTTC.

This clone showed up just a few times. V is TRBV6-6 and J is TRBJ2-1; unclear D gene. V gave up 1 base and J gave up 9 bases, with 13 bases separating them. The CDR3 is 14 residues long. In germline, CDR1 is MNHNY, CDR2 SVGAGI (reference sequence). The CDR3 reads CASSYWRLKSEQFF. The CDR3 DNA sequence: TGTGCCAGCAGTTACTGGCGCTTAAAGAGTGAGCAGTTCTTC.

The gene calls are TRBV6-5 and TRBJ2-5; TRBD2 matches 8 bases. There are 15 residues in the CDR3. Trimming removed 6 bases from V and 4 bases from J; junction bases left unmatched: 10. Germline values: CDR1 MNHEY, CDR2 SVGAGI. DNA for the CDR3: TGTGCCAGCAGCAAGCGGGGGCCCGGCACAGAGACCCAGTACTTC. Encoded protein: CASSKRGPGTETQYF.